This TCR beta chain was observed in a study of blood T cell repertoires in COVID-19. Study-level information: The United States, Italy and Spain supplied acute and convalescent COVID-19 samples. PBMCs, B-cell-depleted T cells, or T cells provided the cDNA or gDNA that made up the material.

Using immunoSEQ multiplex PCR, the repertoire was profiled, and TCRdb retains in-frame clones only, with some absent. This table holds some 120,000 clones, approximately 85% found once. From germline, CDR1 is LNHDA and CDR2 SQIVND (reference sequence). The ends were cut back, 4 bases at V and 4 bases at J, with 8 bases in the middle. The CDR3 is 13 residues long. The V gene is TRBV19, the J gene TRBJ2-1; D is possibly TRBD1 (6 bases). The sequenced material came from peripheral blood. The TCR comes from a human donor in a cohort sampled during active COVID-19. The CDR3 nucleotides read TGTGCCAGTAGTACAGGGGTGTACAATGAGCAGTTCTTC. Its protein product is CASSTGVYNEQFF.